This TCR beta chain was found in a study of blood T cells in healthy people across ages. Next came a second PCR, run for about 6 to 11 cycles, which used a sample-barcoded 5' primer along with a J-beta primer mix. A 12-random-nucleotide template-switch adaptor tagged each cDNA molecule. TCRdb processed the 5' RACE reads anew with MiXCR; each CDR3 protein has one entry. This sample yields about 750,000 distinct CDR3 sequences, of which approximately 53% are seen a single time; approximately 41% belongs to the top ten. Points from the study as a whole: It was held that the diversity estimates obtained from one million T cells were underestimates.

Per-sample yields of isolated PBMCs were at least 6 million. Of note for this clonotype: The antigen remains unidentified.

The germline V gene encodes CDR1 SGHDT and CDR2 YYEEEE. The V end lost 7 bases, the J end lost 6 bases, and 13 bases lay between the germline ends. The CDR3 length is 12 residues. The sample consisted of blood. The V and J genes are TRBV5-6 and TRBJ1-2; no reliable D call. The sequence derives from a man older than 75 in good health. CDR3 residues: CASRPFGDGYTF. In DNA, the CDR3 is TGTGCCAGCCGCCCGTTCGGGGATGGCTACACCTTC. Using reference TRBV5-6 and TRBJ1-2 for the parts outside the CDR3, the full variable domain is DAGVTQSPTHLIKTRGQQVTLRCSPKSGHDTVSWYQQALGQGPQFIFQYYEEEERQRGNFPDRFSGHQFPNYSSELNVNALLLGDSALYLCASRPFGDGYTFGSGTRLTVV.